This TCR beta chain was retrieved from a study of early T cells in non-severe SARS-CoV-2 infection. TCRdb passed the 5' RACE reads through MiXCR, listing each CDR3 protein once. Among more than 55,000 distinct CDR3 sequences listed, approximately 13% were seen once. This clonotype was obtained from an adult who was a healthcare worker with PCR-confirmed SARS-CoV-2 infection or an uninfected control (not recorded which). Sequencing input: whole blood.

This CDR3 is CASSPMPIGGGANVLTF. The CDR3 region has the DNA TGTGCCAGCTCACCAATGCCGATTGGAGGAGGGGCCAACGTCCTGACTTTC. The chain recombines TRBV18 with TRBJ2-6; D may be TRBD2 (5 bases). Germline lookup yields CDR1 KGHSH and CDR2 LQKENI. V was pared by 2 bases and J by 4 bases, with 15 bases between. The CDR3 runs 17 residues.